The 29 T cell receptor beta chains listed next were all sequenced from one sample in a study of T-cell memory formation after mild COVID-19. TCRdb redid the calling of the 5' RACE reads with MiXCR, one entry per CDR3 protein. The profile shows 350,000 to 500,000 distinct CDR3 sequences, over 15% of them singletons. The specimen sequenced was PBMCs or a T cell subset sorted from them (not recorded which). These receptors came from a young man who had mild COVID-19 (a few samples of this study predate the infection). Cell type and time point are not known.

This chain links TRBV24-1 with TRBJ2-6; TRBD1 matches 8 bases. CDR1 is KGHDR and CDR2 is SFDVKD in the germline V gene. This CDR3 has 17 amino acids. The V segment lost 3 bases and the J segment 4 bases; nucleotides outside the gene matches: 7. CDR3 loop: CATSDTYRGAGANVLTF. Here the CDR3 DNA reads TGTGCCACCAGTGATACATACAGGGGGGCCGGGGCCAACGTCCTGACTTTC.

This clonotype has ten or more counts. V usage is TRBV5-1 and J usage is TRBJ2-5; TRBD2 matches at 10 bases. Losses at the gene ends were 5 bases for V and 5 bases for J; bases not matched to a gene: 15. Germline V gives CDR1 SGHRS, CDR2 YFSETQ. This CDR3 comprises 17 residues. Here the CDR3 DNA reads TGCGCCAGCAGTTCCGGAGCGGGGGGGCATTATGTCGAGACCCAGTACTTC. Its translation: CASSSGAGGHYVETQYF.

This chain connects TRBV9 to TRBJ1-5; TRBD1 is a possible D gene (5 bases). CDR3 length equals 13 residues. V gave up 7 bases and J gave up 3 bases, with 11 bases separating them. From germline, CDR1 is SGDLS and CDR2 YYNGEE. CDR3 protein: CASGGVNNQPQHF. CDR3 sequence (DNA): TGTGCCAGCGGAGGGGTTAACAATCAGCCCCAGCATTTT.

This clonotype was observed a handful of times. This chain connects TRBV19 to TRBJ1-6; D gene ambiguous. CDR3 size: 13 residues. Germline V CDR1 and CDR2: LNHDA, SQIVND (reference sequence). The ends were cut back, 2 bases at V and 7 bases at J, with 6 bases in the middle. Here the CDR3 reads CASSISGNSPLHF. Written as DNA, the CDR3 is TGTGCCAGTAGTATATCCGGGAATTCACCCCTCCACTTT.

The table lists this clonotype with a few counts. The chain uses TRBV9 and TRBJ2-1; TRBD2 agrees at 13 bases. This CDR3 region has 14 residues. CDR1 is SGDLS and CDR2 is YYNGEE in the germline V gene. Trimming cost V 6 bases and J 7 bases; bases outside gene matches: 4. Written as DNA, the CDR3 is TGTGCCAGCAACAAGGGACTAGCGGGGAATGAGCAGTTCTTC. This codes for CASNKGLAGNEQFF.

CDR3 amino acids: CASSGSTASYEQYF. CDR3 DNA sequence: TGCGCCAGCAGCGGGTCGACCGCCTCCTACGAGCAGTACTTC. The gene calls are TRBV5-1 and TRBJ2-7; D call uncertain. The CDR3 length is 14 residues. CDR1 is SGHRS, CDR2 YFSETQ, per germline. Trimming left V 4 bases short and J 0 bases short, with 11 bases between.

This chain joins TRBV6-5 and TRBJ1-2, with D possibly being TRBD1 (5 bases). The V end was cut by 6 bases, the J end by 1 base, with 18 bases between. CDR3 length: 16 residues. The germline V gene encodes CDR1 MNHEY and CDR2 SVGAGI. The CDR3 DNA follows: TGTGCCAGCAGGGGTGAGAGGGGTTCGGTTAACTATGGCTACACCTTC. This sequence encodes CASRGERGSVNYGYTF.

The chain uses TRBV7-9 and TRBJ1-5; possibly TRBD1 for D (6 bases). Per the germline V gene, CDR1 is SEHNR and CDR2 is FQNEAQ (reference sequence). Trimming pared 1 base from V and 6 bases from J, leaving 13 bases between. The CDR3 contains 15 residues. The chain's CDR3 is CASSLDSGGTQPQHF. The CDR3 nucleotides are TGTGCCAGCAGCTTAGATTCGGGGGGCACTCAGCCCCAGCATTTT.

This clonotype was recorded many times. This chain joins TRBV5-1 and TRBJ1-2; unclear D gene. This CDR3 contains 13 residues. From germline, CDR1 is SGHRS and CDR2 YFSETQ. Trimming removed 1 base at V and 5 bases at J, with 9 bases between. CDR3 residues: CASSLYPGYGYTF. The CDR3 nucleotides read TGCGCCAGCAGCTTGTACCCAGGATATGGCTACACCTTC.

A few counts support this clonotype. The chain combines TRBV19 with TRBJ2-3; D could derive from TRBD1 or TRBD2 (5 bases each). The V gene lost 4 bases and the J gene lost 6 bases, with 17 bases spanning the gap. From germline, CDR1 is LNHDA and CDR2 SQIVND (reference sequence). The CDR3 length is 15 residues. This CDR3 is CASSTRDQSSDTQYF. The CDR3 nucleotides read TGTGCCAGTAGTACCCGGGACCAATCTTCGGATACGCAGTATTTT.

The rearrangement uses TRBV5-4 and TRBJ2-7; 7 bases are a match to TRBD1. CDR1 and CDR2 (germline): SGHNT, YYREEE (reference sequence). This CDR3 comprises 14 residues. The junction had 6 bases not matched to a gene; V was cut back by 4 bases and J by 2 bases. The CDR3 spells CASSTPGQTYEQYF. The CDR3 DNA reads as TGTGCCAGCAGCACACCGGGACAGACCTACGAGCAGTACTTC.

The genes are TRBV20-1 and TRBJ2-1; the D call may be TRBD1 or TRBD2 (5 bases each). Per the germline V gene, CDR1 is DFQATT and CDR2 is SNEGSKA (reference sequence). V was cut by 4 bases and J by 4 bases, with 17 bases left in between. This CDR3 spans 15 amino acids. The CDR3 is CSATGDATKYNEQFF. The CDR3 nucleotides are TGCAGTGCTACCGGGGACGCTACGAAATACAATGAGCAGTTCTTC.

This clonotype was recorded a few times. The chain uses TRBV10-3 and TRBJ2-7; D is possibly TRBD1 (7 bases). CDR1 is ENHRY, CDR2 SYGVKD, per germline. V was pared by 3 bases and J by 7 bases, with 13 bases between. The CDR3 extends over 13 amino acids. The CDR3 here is CAISEIQGREQYV. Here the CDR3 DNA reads TGTGCCATCAGTGAAATACAGGGGAGGGAGCAGTACGTC.

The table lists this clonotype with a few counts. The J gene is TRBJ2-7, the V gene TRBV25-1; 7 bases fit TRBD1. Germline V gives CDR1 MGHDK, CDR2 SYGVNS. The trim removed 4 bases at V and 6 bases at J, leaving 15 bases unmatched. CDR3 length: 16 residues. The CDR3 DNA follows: TGTGCCAGCAGTGCCGCCGGGACAGTGGGGCTCAGCGAGCAGTACTTC. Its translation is CASSAAGTVGLSEQYF.

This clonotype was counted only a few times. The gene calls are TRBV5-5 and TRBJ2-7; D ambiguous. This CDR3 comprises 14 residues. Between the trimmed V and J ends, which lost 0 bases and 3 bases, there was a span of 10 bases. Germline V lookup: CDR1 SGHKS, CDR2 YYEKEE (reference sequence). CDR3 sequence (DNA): TGTGCCAGCAGCTTGGCGAATACCGTCTACGAGCAGTACTTC. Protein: CASSLANTVYEQYF.

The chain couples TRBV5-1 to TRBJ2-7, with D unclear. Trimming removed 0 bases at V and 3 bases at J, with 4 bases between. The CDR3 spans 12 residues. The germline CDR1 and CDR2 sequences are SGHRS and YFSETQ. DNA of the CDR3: TGCGCCAGCAGCTTGGACAACTACGAGCAGTACTTC. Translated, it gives CASSLDNYEQYF.

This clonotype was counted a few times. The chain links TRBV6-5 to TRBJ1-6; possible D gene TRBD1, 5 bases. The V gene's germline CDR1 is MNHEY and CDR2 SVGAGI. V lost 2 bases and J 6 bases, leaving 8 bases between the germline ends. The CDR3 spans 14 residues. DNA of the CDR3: TGTGCCAGCAGTTACACAGGACGTAATTCACCCCTCCACTTT. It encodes CASSYTGRNSPLHF.

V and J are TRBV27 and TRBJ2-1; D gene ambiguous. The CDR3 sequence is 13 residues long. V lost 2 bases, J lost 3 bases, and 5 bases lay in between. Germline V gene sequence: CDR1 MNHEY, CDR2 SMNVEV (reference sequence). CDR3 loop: CASSLVIYNEQFF. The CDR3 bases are TGTGCCAGCAGTTTAGTGATCTACAATGAGCAGTTCTTC.

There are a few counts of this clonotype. The CDR3 reads CASRVGGGNTEAFF. The CDR3 bases are TGTGCCAGCAGGGTAGGCGGCGGGAACACTGAAGCTTTCTTT. This rearrangement joins TRBV11-2 to TRBJ1-1, with D unresolved. This CDR3 spans 14 amino acids. Germline V CDR1 and CDR2: SGHAT, FQNNGV. Trimming pared 6 bases from V and 1 base from J, leaving 12 bases between.

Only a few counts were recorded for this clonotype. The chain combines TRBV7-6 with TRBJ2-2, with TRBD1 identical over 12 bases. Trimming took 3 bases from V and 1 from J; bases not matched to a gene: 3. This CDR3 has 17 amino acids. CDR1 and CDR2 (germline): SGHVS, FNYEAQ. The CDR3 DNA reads TGTGCCAGCAGCTTGGGACAGGGGGCACTGAACACCGGGGAGCTGTTTTTT. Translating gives CASSLGQGALNTGELFF.

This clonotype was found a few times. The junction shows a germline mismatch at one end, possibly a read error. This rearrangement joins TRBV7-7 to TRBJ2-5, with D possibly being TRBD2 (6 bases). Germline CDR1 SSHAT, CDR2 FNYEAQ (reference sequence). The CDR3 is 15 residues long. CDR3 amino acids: CASSLAGFGGETQYF. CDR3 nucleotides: TGTGCTAGCAGCTTAGCCGGCTTCGGGGGAGAGACCCAGTACTTC.

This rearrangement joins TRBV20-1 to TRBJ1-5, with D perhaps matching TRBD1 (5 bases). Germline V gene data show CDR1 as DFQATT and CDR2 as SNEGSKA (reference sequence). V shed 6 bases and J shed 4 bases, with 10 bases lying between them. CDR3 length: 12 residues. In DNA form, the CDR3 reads TGCAGTGCCCAACGGGGGAATCAGCCCCAGCATTTT. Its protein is CSAQRGNQPQHF.

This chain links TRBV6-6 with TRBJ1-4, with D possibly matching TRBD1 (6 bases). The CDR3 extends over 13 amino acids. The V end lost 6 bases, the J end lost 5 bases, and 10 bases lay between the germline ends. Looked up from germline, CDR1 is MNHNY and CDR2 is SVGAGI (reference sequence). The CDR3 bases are TGTGCCAGCAGCGACACAGGGAATGAAAAACTGTTTTTT. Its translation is CASSDTGNEKLFF.

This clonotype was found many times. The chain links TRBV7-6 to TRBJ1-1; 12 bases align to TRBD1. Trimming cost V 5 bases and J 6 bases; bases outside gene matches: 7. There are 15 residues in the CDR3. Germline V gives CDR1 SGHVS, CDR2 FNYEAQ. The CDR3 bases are TGTGCCAGCAGCCCCGGGGACAGGGGGCGGGCTGAAGCTTTCTTT. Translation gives CASSPGDRGRAEAFF.

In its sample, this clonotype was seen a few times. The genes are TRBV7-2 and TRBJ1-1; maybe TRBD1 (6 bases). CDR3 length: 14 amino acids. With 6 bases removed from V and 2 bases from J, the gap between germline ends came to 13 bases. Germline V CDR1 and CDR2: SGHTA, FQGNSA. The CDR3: CASSLWGANTEAFF. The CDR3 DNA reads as TGTGCCAGCAGTCTCTGGGGGGCCAACACTGAAGCTTTCTTT.

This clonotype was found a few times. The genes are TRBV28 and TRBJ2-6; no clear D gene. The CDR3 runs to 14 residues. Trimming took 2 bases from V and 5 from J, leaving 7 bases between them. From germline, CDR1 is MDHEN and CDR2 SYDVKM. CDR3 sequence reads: CASSLLTRANVLTF. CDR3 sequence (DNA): TGTGCCAGCAGTTTACTAACAAGGGCCAACGTCCTGACTTTC.

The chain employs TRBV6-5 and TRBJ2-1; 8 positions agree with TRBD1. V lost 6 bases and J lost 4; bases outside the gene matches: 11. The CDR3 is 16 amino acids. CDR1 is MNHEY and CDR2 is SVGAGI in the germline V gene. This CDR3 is CASRRARTGTYNEQFF. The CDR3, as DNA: TGTGCCAGCAGAAGGGCCCGGACAGGGACTTACAATGAGCAGTTCTTC.

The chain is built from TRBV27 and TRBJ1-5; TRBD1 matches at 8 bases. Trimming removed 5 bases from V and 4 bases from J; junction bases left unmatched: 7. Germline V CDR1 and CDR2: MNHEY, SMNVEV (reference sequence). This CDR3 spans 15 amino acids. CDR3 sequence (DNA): TGTGCCAGCAGTCCCAAATGGACAGGGAATCAGCCCCAGCATTTT. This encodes CASSPKWTGNQPQHF.

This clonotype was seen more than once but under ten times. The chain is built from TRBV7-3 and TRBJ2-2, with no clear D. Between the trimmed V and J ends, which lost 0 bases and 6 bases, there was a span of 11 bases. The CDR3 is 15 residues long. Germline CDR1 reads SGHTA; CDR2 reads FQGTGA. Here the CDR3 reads CASSLTGGLAGELFF. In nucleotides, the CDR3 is TGTGCCAGCAGCTTAACGGGCGGTCTAGCCGGGGAGCTGTTTTTT.